The 22 T cell receptor beta chains below come from one sample, sequenced in a study of T cells in Graves' hyperthyroidism and ophthalmopathy. TCR beta CDR3 region amplification was performed from RNA transcripts. An initial round of RT-PCR targeting the TCR CDR3 relied on the HTBI primer set. TCRdb recomputed calls from the multiplex PCR reads with MiXCR, one row per CDR3 protein. In the table there are approximately 560,000 distinct CDR3 sequences, less than 20% of which are singletons. The specimen sequenced was blood. The receptor set was obtained from a woman in her 30s with Graves' hyperthyroidism.

The gene calls are TRBV20-1 and TRBJ2-5; D gene ambiguous. The CDR3 has 11 amino acids. The V and J ends lost 4 bases and 5 bases respectively, with 8 bases between them. The germline CDR1 and CDR2 sequences are DFQATT and SNEGSKA (reference sequence). The CDR3, as DNA: TGCAGTGCTATAGCCCGGGAGACCCAGTACTTC. Translation: CSAIARETQYF.

This clonotype was picked up a small number of times. V is TRBV6-2 or TRBV6-3 and J is TRBJ1-5; 7 bases align to TRBD1. J was trimmed by 5 bases and V by 6 bases; bases with no gene match: 4. Germline V gives CDR1 MNHEY, CDR2 SVGEGT. CDR3 length: 13 amino acids. The CDR3 sequence is CASSGQVDQPQHF. CDR3 nucleotide sequence: TGTGCCAGCAGCGGACAGGTTGATCAGCCCCAGCATTTT.

This clonotype appeared many times. V usage is TRBV2 and J usage is TRBJ2-1, with 16 bases aligning to TRBD2. Trimming took 6 bases from V and 0 from J; bases not matched to a gene: 14. Germline CDR1 and CDR2: SNHLY and FYNNEI. The CDR3 is 21 residues long. The DNA of the CDR3 is TGTGCCAGCAGGCCCTGGGGACTAGCGGGAGGGCCGGATAGCTCCTACAATGAGCAGTTCTTC. It specifies CASRPWGLAGGPDSSYNEQFF. Looking up the rest from reference TRBV2 and TRBJ2-1 gives the full variable domain: EPEVTQTPSHQVTQMGQEVILRCVPISNHLYFYWYRQILGQKVEFLVSFYNNEISEKSEIFDDQFSVERPDGSNFTLKIRSTKLEDSAMYFCASRPWGLAGGPDSSYNEQFFGPGTRLTVL.

This clonotype was detected ten times or more. The chain links TRBV2 to TRBJ2-7; TRBD2 matches 8 bases. Trimming at V came to 6 bases and at J to 0 bases, leaving 7 bases not matched to a gene. The CDR3 loop spans 15 amino acids. Per germline, CDR1 SNHLY and CDR2 FYNNEI. The CDR3 region is CASSGGLVNSYEQYF. The CDR3 region has the DNA TGTGCCAGCAGCGGGGGACTAGTTAACTCCTACGAGCAGTACTTC.

There are a few counts of this clonotype. V and J are TRBV4-2 and TRBJ2-1, with 8 bases that match TRBD1. This CDR3 region has 16 residues. With 2 bases clipped from V and 5 bases from J, the junction kept 8 bases outside the gene matches. The germline CDR1 and CDR2 sequences are LGHNA and YNFKEQ. The CDR3 region is CASSQWGQGADNEQFF. CDR3 in DNA: TGTGCCAGCAGCCAATGGGGGCAGGGGGCGGACAATGAGCAGTTCTTC.

There are a few counts of this clonotype. This chain joins TRBV19 and TRBJ1-1; D not certain. The germline CDR1 and CDR2 sequences are LNHDA and SQIVND (reference sequence). V was clipped by 1 base and J by 0 bases, with 6 bases between them. The CDR3 runs 14 residues. The CDR3 DNA is TGTGCCAGTAGTATAGTAGGATTGAACACTGAAGCTTTCTTT. Translating it yields CASSIVGLNTEAFF.

Concerning this clonotype: At one end the junction does not follow the germline gene, possibly because of a read error. This sequence joins TRBV7-7 and TRBJ2-7, with D possibly matching TRBD1 (7 bases). The V gene's germline CDR1 is SSHAT and CDR2 FNYEAQ (reference sequence). The CDR3 runs 14 residues. CDR3 DNA sequence: TGTGCTAGCAGCTTAGGGGGCCCGGGAGACGAGCAGTACTTC. It is translated as CASSLGGPGDEQYF.

This clonotype was seen repeatedly, ten times or more. The rearrangement joins TRBV5-1 to TRBJ2-7, with 7 bases matching TRBD2. CDR1 and CDR2 (germline): SGHRS, YFSETQ. V shed 7 bases and J 5 bases; nucleotides not matched to a gene: 12. The CDR3 is 14 amino acids. CDR3 protein: CASQASGTIDEQYF. In DNA, the CDR3 is TGCGCCAGCCAAGCTAGCGGAACAATCGACGAGCAGTACTTC.

A few counts support this clonotype. V gene TRBV29-1 combines with J gene TRBJ1-2, with D possibly being TRBD1 (5 bases). The ends were cut back, 7 bases at V and 4 bases at J, with 13 bases in the middle. CDR1 SQVTM and CDR2 ANQGSEA come from the germline V gene. The CDR3 totals 12 residues. This CDR3 reads CSGGDWGYGYTF. CDR3 DNA sequence: TGCAGCGGGGGGGACTGGGGCTATGGCTACACCTTC.

This clonotype occurred many times. In DNA form, the CDR3 reads TGCGCCAGCAGCATTATAGCGGGAAACCTTTTCAATGAGCAGTTCTTC. Amino acid sequence: CASSIIAGNLFNEQFF. V is TRBV5-1 and J is TRBJ2-1; TRBD2 agrees at 8 bases. V lost 4 bases to trimming and J lost 6 bases; unmatched junction nucleotides: 12. CDR1 is SGHRS and CDR2 is YFSETQ in the germline V gene. The CDR3 totals 16 residues.

This clonotype was detected ten times or more. The rearrangement links TRBV6-1 to TRBJ1-1; D ambiguous. Looked up from germline, CDR1 is MNHNS and CDR2 is SASEGT. The CDR3 spans 15 residues. Trimming removed 2 bases at V and 4 bases at J, with 14 bases between. CDR3 protein: CASSELRVSGTEAFF. The CDR3 DNA follows: TGTGCCAGCAGTGAATTGAGGGTTTCGGGCACTGAAGCTTTCTTT.

This clonotype came up a few times. This sequence joins TRBV11-1 and TRBJ2-7, with D unresolved. With 2 bases removed from V and 2 bases from J, the gap between germline ends came to 10 bases. The germline CDR1 and CDR2 sequences are SGHAT and FQDESV (reference sequence). CDR3 length: 14 residues. The CDR3 nucleotides read TGTGCCAGCAGCTTACGGAAGTACGCCTACGAGCAGTACTTC. The encoded protein is CASSLRKYAYEQYF.

The chain employs TRBV5-6 and TRBJ1-1, with TRBD1 identical over 7 bases. V trimming: 2 bases; J trimming: 1 base; junction bases outside the gene matches: 11. CDR3 length: 17 residues. The V gene's germline CDR1 is SGHDT and CDR2 YYEEEE. Here the CDR3 DNA reads TGTGCCAGCAGCTTCCGAAGCGCAGGGGGAAGGAACACTGAAGCTTTCTTT. Protein sequence: CASSFRSAGGRNTEAFF.

This clonotype has a single count. The V call is TRBV28, the J call TRBJ2-1; TRBD2 agrees at 12 bases. This CDR3 is built from 18 residues. The V gene's germline CDR1 is MDHEN and CDR2 SYDVKM. Trimming removed 5 bases from V and 2 bases from J; junction bases left unmatched: 10. As DNA, the CDR3 is TGTGCCAGCAGTCCAAATCGACTAGCGGGAGACGCCTACAATGAGCAGTTCTTC. It encodes CASSPNRLAGDAYNEQFF.

This clonotype came up many times. The chain uses TRBV6-2 or TRBV6-3 and TRBJ2-7; the D is unclear. V was trimmed by 3 bases and J by 3 bases, leaving 9 bases between them. CDR1 MNHEY and CDR2 SVGEGT come from the germline V gene. This CDR3 has 13 residues. CDR3: CASSYGFIYEQYF. Here the CDR3 DNA reads TGTGCCAGCAGTTATGGTTTTATCTACGAGCAGTACTTC.

As for this clonotype: One junction end does not reproduce the germline sequence, and a read error may be involved. The CDR3 nucleotides are TGTGCCAGCACCCTTCAGAGGAACACTGGAGCTTTCTTT. This gives the protein CASTLQRNTGAFF. The chain combines TRBV12-3 or TRBV12-4 with TRBJ1-1; D gene uncertain. The CDR3 extends over 13 amino acids.

There are many counts of this clonotype. This chain links TRBV5-1 with TRBJ2-1; no definite D call. The length of the CDR3 is 12 residues. Germline V CDR1 and CDR2: SGHRS, YFSETQ. V was trimmed by 4 bases and J by 4 bases, leaving 6 bases between them. CDR3 in DNA: TGCGCCAGCAGCGGGAAATACAATGAGCAGTTCTTC. This gives the protein CASSGKYNEQFF.

The chain links TRBV7-9 to TRBJ2-1; a possible D gene is TRBD1 (6 bases). Trimming shortened V by 4 bases and J by 9 bases, and 10 bases separated the two germline ends. The CDR3 has 12 amino acids. The germline gives CDR1 SEHNR, CDR2 FQNEAQ (reference sequence). CDR3 amino acids: CASSSQGGEQFF. As DNA, the CDR3 is TGTGCCAGCAGCTCACAGGGTGGTGAGCAGTTCTTC.

This clonotype has ten or more counts. The chain carries TRBV2 and TRBJ2-7, with D tentatively TRBD1 (5 bases). Trimming pared 10 bases from V and 3 bases from J, leaving 16 bases between. Germline CDR1 is SNHLY and CDR2 is FYNNEI. The length of the CDR3 is 13 residues. The CDR3 is CAIQLAGNYEQYF. DNA of the CDR3: TGTGCCATCCAGTTGGCAGGGAACTACGAGCAGTACTTC.

This clonotype was counted many times. The chain links TRBV20-1 to TRBJ2-1, with TRBD2 identical over 13 bases. The CDR3 consists of 16 residues. Germline CDR1 is DFQATT and CDR2 is SNEGSKA (reference sequence). Trimming cost V 1 base and J 5 bases; bases outside gene matches: 5. CDR3 amino acids: CSARAMGTSGDNEQFF. CDR3 in DNA: TGCAGTGCTAGAGCAATGGGGACTAGCGGGGACAATGAGCAGTTCTTC.

This clonotype showed up many times. The J gene is TRBJ1-5, the V gene TRBV12-3 or TRBV12-4, with 9 bases matching TRBD1. With V trimmed by 6 bases and J by 7 bases, 10 bases remained unmatched. The length of the CDR3 is 15 residues. The CDR3 DNA reads TGTGCCAGCAGGCGATTAGAGGACAGGGGACAGCCCCAGCATTTT. Its protein product is CASRRLEDRGQPQHF.

This clonotype was counted a few times. The rearrangement joins TRBV7-6 to TRBJ2-3; TRBD2 agrees at 11 bases. Germline CDR1 reads SGHVS; CDR2 reads FNYEAQ. The ends lost 0 bases at V and 0 bases at J; junction bases unmatched: 14. The CDR3 is 21 residues long. Written as DNA, the CDR3 is TGTGCCAGCAGCTTAGCCCCCCCTAGCGGGAGGATCGGTTTTAGCACAGATACGCAGTATTTT. Its protein product is CASSLAPPSGRIGFSTDTQYF.